This TCR beta chain appears in the sequencing data of a study of cytomegalovirus exposure and HLA in healthy donors. The CDR3 consists of 17 residues. Trimming pared 6 bases from V and 4 bases from J, leaving 25 bases between. The germline V gene has CDR1 SEHNR and CDR2 FQNEAQ (reference sequence). The PCR made use of 60 Vbeta and 13 Jbeta primers. In the source study's methods: Later reanalysis found roughly 80 million unique TCR beta chains, around 11 million of them shared. Measured with immunoSEQ multiplex PCR; TCRdb has only the in-frame clones, and not every one. V, J and clone size are taken as reported in that table, and D and trimming were inferred from the DNA itself. The top ten hold over 6.5% of the sample, which has about 110,000 clones, roughly 73% seen once. The donors gave bone marrow, and they were healthy. This clone was counted a few times.

The source is a woman between 35 and 50 years old in good health and CMV-seropositive. The chain carries TRBV7-9 and TRBJ2-7, with D maybe TRBD2 (7 bases). The sequenced material came from PBMCs. CDR3 nucleotide sequence: TGTGCCAGCAGGCCCCCTTACAGGGAGGGTCGAGCTTACGAGCAGTACTTC. Translating gives CASRPPYREGRAYEQYF.